This T cell receptor (beta chain) derives from a study of control samples from healthy donors and cancer patients. This table comes from immunoSEQ multiplex PCR, and its TCRdb copy is limited to in-frame clones, with some not included. The data contain about 120,000 clones, roughly 92% of them singletons. The sequenced material came from blood. This sequence was found in a man younger than 40 in good health.

CDR3 sequence reads: CSAGLNTEAFF. CDR3 sequence (DNA): TGCAGTGCCGGGTTGAACACTGAAGCTTTCTTT. The chain couples TRBV20-1 to TRBJ1-1; D gene ambiguous. The CDR3 extends over 11 amino acids. Trimming removed 6 bases from V and 0 bases from J, with 5 bases in between. Germline CDR1 reads DFQATT; CDR2 reads SNEGSKA (reference sequence).